The 9 T cell receptor beta chains given below trace back to one sample, sequenced in a study of blood T cell repertoires in COVID-19. Data came from immunoSEQ multiplex PCR; TCRdb stores just in-frame clones and leaves some out. In the table there are hundreds of thousands of clones, approximately 80% of which are singletons. The source material was peripheral blood. The receptors stem from a woman at least 80 years old with active or convalescent COVID-19.

V and J are TRBV7-9 and TRBJ2-7; maybe TRBD1 (6 bases). The CDR3 spans 15 residues. Germline-derived CDR1 and CDR2 are SEHNR and FQNEAQ (reference sequence). V was trimmed by 3 bases and J by 1 base, leaving 13 bases between them. The CDR3 sequence: CASSFSQGGSYEQYF. CDR3 sequence (DNA): TGTGCCAGCAGCTTTAGCCAAGGGGGTTCCTACGAGCAGTACTTC.

The V call is TRBV9, the J call TRBJ1-3; 9 bases are shared with TRBD1. V dropped 4 bases and J dropped 4; count of bases not matched to a gene: 6. This CDR3 contains 15 residues. The germline gives CDR1 SGDLS, CDR2 YYNGEE. The CDR3 is CASSPRQGEGNTIYF. The CDR3 region has the DNA TGTGCCAGCAGCCCCCGACAGGGGGAAGGAAACACCATATATTTT.

The rearrangement uses TRBV14 and TRBJ2-3; the match to TRBD1 covers 9 bases. Germline lookup yields CDR1 SGHDN and CDR2 FVKESK. This CDR3 spans 15 amino acids. Trimming at V came to 3 bases and at J to 3 bases, leaving 4 bases not matched to a gene. In nucleotides, the CDR3 is TGTGCCAGCAGCCAGGGACAGGGAACGACAGATACGCAGTATTTT. Amino acids: CASSQGQGTTDTQYF.

The count of this clone is one. V gene TRBV18 combines with J gene TRBJ1-4; unclear D gene. Germline lookup yields CDR1 KGHSH and CDR2 LQKENI. CDR3 length: 15 amino acids. Trimming shortened V by 4 bases and J by 6 bases, and 15 bases separated the two germline ends. The CDR3 spells CASSRSASSYEKLFF. CDR3 coding DNA: TGTGCCAGCTCACGGAGCGCCTCCTCCTATGAAAAACTGTTTTTT.

V is TRBV19 and J is TRBJ2-1, with 13 bases aligning to TRBD2. The germline V gene encodes CDR1 LNHDA and CDR2 SQIVND (reference sequence). The V segment lost 5 bases and the J segment 6 bases; nucleotides outside the gene matches: 7. This CDR3 comprises 16 residues. The CDR3: CASSALLAGGRNEQFF. The CDR3 nucleotides read TGTGCCAGTAGTGCGTTACTAGCGGGGGGGCGCAATGAGCAGTTCTTC.

The chain carries TRBV9 and TRBJ2-1, with D perhaps matching TRBD2 (7 bases). V shed 7 bases and J shed 0 bases, with 11 bases lying between them. This CDR3 comprises 14 residues. Germline V CDR1 and CDR2: SGDLS, YYNGEE. For the CDR3, the DNA is TGTGCCAGCGGGGGGGCTAGCTCCTACAATGAGCAGTTCTTC. Its translation is CASGGASSYNEQFF.

The count of this clone is one. The gene calls are TRBV4-1 and TRBJ2-1, with 7 nucleotides matching TRBD1. V dropped 2 bases and J dropped 7; count of bases not matched to a gene: 8. Germline V gives CDR1 MGHRA, CDR2 YSYEKL. The CDR3 is 15 residues long. In nucleotides, the CDR3 is TGCGCCAGCAGCCAACTAGAGGGGGCCAGGAATGAGCAGTTCTTC. This gives the protein CASSQLEGARNEQFF.

This clone was detected once. This rearrangement joins TRBV25-1 to TRBJ1-4; 8 bases align to TRBD1. This CDR3 comprises 12 residues. V lost 8 bases, J lost 8 bases, and 4 bases stayed unmatched. Germline assignment: CDR1 MGHDK and CDR2 SYGVNS. The CDR3 bases are TGTGCCAGCCACGACAGGGGCGAAAAACTGTTTTTT. As protein: CASHDRGEKLFF. Complete variable domain (other parts from reference TRBV25-1 and TRBJ1-4): EADIYQTPRYLVIGTGKKITLECSQTMGHDKMYWYQQDPGMELHLIHYSYGVNSTEKGDLSSESTVSRIRTEHFPLTLESARPSHTSQYLCASHDRGEKLFFGSGTQLSVL.

This sequence joins TRBV6-5 and TRBJ1-1; TRBD1 aligns across 8 bases. Germline assignment: CDR1 MNHEY and CDR2 SVGAGI. V trimming: 5 bases; J trimming: 5 bases; junction bases outside the gene matches: 7. The CDR3 spans 14 residues. The CDR3 reads CASSNQGAGTEAFF. The CDR3 DNA follows: TGTGCCAGCAGTAATCAGGGGGCAGGGACTGAAGCTTTCTTT.